Listed below are T cell receptor beta chains from one sample, sequenced in a study of graft-versus-host responses after intestinal transplantation. Clones were read by immunoSEQ multiplex PCR, and TCRdb kept only the in-frame ones, dropping some. The table shows around 54,000 clones, with about 89% occurring only once. The starting material was PBMCs, obtained nearly 670 days after intestinal transplant. Receptors were obtained from a human patient who received an intestinal transplant, so some T cells may come from the graft donor. Both conserved end residues are part of each CDR3. D genes are given only for firm matches. Where a row states a size, it is once, few, many or the class of an expanded clone; other rows omit it.

>TRBJ1-2|TRBV18|.|17|.
CASSPAPGTDIGGGYTF
TGTGCCAGCTCACCAGCCCCCGGGACGGATATTGGGGGAGGCTACACCTTC
>TRBJ2-5|TRBV11-2|.|15|.
CASSSRFSGQETQYF
TGTGCCAGCAGCTCGAGGTTCAGCGGGCAAGAGACCCAGTACTTC
>TRBJ2-7|TRBV9|.|12|.
CASSPHSYEQYF
TGTGCCAGCAGCCCCCACTCCTACGAGCAGTACTTC
>TRBJ1-4|TRBV4-1|.|18|.
CASSQGATLQGRGEKLFF
TGCGCCAGCAGCCAAGGGGCCACACTGCAGGGAAGGGGTGAAAAACTGTTTTTT
>TRBJ2-4|TRBV6-5|.|14|.
CASSSRGDKNIQYF
TGTGCCAGCAGTTCCCGAGGGGACAAAAACATTCAGTACTTC
>TRBJ2-5|TRBV19|once|22|TRBD2
CASSNPREKPPVGAGGRETQYF
TGTGCCAGTAGTAACCCGAGGGAAAAACCCCCCGTCGGCGCGGGGGGCCGAGAGACCCAGTACTTC
>TRBJ1-2|TRBV21-1|.|14|.
CASSKGVGPYGYTF
TGTGCCAGCAGCAAAGGAGTCGGACCCTATGGCTACACCTTC
>TRBJ1-4|TRBV12-5|.|13|.
CATMTDTNEKLFF
TGTGCTACCATGACAGACACTAATGAAAAACTGTTTTTT
>TRBJ2-7|TRBV5-4|.|14|.
CASSAGQRPYEQYF
TGTGCCAGCAGCGCGGGACAACGACCATACGAGCAGTACTTC
>TRBJ1-2|TRBV18|.|13|.
CASSPGESYGYTF
TGTGCCAGCTCGCCCGGGGAAAGCTATGGCTACACCTTC
>TRBJ2-1|TRBV25-1|.|13|TRBD1
CASTPGQYNEQFF
TGTGCCAGCACCCCGGGACAGTACAATGAGCAGTTCTTC
>TRBJ2-3|TRBV19|.|15|.
CASSMSSIGTDTQYF
TGTGCCAGTAGTATGAGCTCCATAGGCACAGATACGCAGTATTTT
>TRBJ1-2|TRBV6-1|.|14|.
CASSEEAFGYGYTF
TGTGCCAGCAGTGAAGAGGCTTTCGGTTATGGCTACACCTTC
>TRBJ1-1|TRBV5-1|.|18|TRBD1
CASSLEPGQRKGNTEAFF
TGCGCCAGCAGCTTGGAGCCGGGACAGAGAAAGGGAAACACTGAAGCTTTCTTT
>TRBJ2-7|TRBV7-9|.|14|.
CASSLVQGSYEQYF
TGTGCCAGCAGCTTAGTACAGGGCAGCTACGAGCAGTACTTC
>TRBJ1-2|TRBV5-6|.|14|.
CASRPRPDSYGYTF
TGTGCCAGCAGACCCCGCCCAGACTCCTATGGCTACACCTTC
>TRBJ1-5|TRBV27|.|14|.
CASSSRQLNQPQHF
TGTGCCAGCAGTTCCCGACAGCTTAATCAGCCCCAGCATTTT
>TRBJ2-1|TRBV5-6|.|17|.
CASSATGKRAPYNEQFF
TGTGCCAGCAGCGCTACAGGGAAGAGGGCCCCTTACAATGAGCAGTTCTTC
>TRBJ2-1|TRBV7-8|.|14|.
CASTREGVVGEQFF
TGTGCCAGTACCAGGGAGGGGGTTGTTGGTGAGCAGTTCTTC
>TRBJ1-1|TRBV7-9|.|14|.
CASSIGEARAEAFF
TGTGCCAGCAGCATAGGGGAGGCCAGGGCTGAAGCTTTCTTT
>TRBJ2-2|TRBV5-1|.|13|TRBD1
CASSPQGDGELFF
TGCGCCAGCAGCCCACAGGGGGACGGGGAGCTGTTTTTT
>TRBJ2-3|TRBV7-6|.|15|TRBD2
CASSSSGGGTDTQYF
TGTGCCAGCAGCTCGTCGGGAGGGGGCACAGATACGCAGTATTTT